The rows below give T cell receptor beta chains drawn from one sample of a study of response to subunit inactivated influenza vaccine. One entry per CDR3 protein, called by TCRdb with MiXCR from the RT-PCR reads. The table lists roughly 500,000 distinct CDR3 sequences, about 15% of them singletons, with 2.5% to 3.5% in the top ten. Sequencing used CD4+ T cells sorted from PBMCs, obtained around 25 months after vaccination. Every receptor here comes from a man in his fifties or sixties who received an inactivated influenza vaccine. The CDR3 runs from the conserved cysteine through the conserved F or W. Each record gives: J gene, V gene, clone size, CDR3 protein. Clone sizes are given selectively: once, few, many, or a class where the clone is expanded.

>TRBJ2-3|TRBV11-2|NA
CASSPRLGGDTQYF
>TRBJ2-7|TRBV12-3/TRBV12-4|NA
CASSLTGRVGNEQYF
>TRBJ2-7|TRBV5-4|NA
CASSFREGAGEQYF
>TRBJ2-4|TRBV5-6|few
CASSLDPVNIQYF
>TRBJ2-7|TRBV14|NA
CASSLSGLAVSYEQYF
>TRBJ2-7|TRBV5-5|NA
CASSLNLGGGRYEQYF
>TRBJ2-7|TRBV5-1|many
CASSSGGQGYEQYF
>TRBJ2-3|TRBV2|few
CASRGDSTDTQYF
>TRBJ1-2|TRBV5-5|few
CASSLAVQSYTF
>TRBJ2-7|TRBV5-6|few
CASSLGTRGYEQYF
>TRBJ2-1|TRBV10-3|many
CAIGVGRGTDEQFF
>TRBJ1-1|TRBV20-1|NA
CSARTNSMNTEAFF
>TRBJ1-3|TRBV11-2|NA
CASSLDPGWVSTIYF
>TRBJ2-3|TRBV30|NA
CAWSVGGGYTQYF
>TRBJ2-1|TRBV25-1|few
CASSDQLAGAYNEQFF
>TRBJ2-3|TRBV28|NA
CASQGAGGPSTQYF
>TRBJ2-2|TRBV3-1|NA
CASSRGQAGELFF
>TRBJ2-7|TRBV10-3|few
CAISGVLEGEQYF
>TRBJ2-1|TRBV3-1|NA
CASSQDRGLAGPKFF
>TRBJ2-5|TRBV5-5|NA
CASSPWTEQETQYF
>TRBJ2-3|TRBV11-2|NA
CASRLTSSRDTQYF
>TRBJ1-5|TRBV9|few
CAKGDQPQHF
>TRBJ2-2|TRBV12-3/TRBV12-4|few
CASSRGGELFF
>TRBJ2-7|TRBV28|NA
CASSLVVGNRYEQYF
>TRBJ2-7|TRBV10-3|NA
CAISPSGPIEQYF
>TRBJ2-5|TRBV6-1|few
CASRRHWTGAEETQYF
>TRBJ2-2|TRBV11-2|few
CASSLGLGNQNTGELFF
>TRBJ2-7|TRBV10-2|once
CASRELVNYEQYF
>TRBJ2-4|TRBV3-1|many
CASSQELAAKNIQYF
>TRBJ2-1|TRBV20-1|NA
CSAGLDYNEQFF
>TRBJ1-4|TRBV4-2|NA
CASSQEQANYEKLFF
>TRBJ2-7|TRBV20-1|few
CSAPALRDSYEQYF
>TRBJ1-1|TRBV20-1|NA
CSAGRALGFF
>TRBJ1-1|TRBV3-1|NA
CASSNIPVNTEAFF
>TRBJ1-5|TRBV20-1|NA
CSARTRISNQPQHF
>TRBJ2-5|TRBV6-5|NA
CASSYGAEETQYF